The next 5 T cell receptor beta chains were all read from a single sample in a study of T-cell reconstitution after alpha-beta-depleted transplantation in children. Unique molecular identifiers were used in preparing the TCRbeta library. Using its own MiXCR run on the PCR reads, TCRdb lists one record per CDR3 protein. The table has about 98,000 distinct CDR3 sequences, about 25% seen once; the top ten hold 20% to 25%. The sequenced sample was PBMCs, obtained before TCRalphabeta/CD19-depleted stem cell transplant. These receptors were obtained from a boy between 2 and 15 years old with acute lymphoblastic leukemia, due to receive a stem cell transplant.

This sequence joins TRBV20-1 and TRBJ2-1, with 7 bases identical to TRBD2. CDR1 is DFQATT, CDR2 SNEGSKA, per germline (reference sequence). The length of the CDR3 is 11 residues. J lost 13 bases, V lost 2 bases, and 5 bases had no gene match. The CDR3 sequence is CSARRLADQFF. The CDR3 DNA sequence: TGCAGTGCTAGAAGGCTAGCGGACCAGTTCTTC.

The chain is built from TRBV2 and TRBJ2-1, with D uncertain. V lost 4 bases and J lost 0, with 7 bases in between. The germline CDR1 and CDR2 sequences are SNHLY and FYNNEI. The CDR3 has 14 residues. The CDR3 region is CASSVSSSYNEQFF. CDR3 DNA: TGTGCCAGCAGTGTTTCAAGCTCCTACAATGAGCAGTTCTTC.

This chain links TRBV3-1 with TRBJ1-2; 7 bases align to TRBD1. The germline gives CDR1 LGHDT, CDR2 YNNKEL (reference sequence). The length of the CDR3 is 16 residues. V lost 4 bases to trimming and J lost 0 bases; unmatched junction nucleotides: 8. In nucleotides, the CDR3 is TGTGCCAGCAGCCCTCCGTCCGGGACAGCTAACTATGGCTACACCTTC. Its translation: CASSPPSGTANYGYTF. The full variable domain, its missing parts supplied by reference TRBV3-1 and TRBJ1-2, is DTAVSQTPKYLVTQMGNDKSIKCEQNLGHDTMYWYKQDSKKFLKIMFSYNNKELIINETVPNRFSPKSPDKAHLNLHINSLELGDSAVYFCASSPPSGTANYGYTFGSGTRLTVV.

This chain joins TRBV11-2 and TRBJ2-1, with D possibly matching TRBD2 (6 bases). Germline-derived CDR1 and CDR2 are SGHAT and FQNNGV. V dropped 3 bases and J dropped 3 bases, with 15 bases sitting between them. The CDR3 extends over 16 amino acids. The CDR3 loop reads CASSFWRRGHYNEQFF. CDR3 in DNA: TGTGCCAGCAGCTTTTGGCGGAGGGGCCACTACAATGAGCAGTTCTTC. The full variable domain, its missing parts supplied by reference TRBV11-2 and TRBJ2-1, is EAGVAQSPRYKIIEKRQSVAFWCNPISGHATLYWYQQILGQGPKLLIQFQNNGVVDDSQLPKDRFSAERLKGVDSTLKIQPAKLEDSAVYLCASSFWRRGHYNEQFFGPGTRLTVL.

In its sample, this clonotype was seen a few times. The V call is TRBV6-5, the J call TRBJ1-3; maybe TRBD1 (5 bases). From germline, CDR1 is MNHEY and CDR2 SVGAGI. The CDR3 has 15 amino acids. The V gene lost 2 bases and the J gene lost 4 bases, with 12 bases spanning the gap. The CDR3 reads CASSYKGHAGNTIYF. CDR3 in DNA: TGTGCCAGCAGTTACAAAGGACATGCGGGAAACACCATATATTTT.